This TCR beta chain was observed in a study of CD8+ T cells in alopecia areata. The table lists this clone with a few counts. No antigen is known for it. Regarding the study as a whole: Sharing of TCR sequences between patients (possibly for HLA-related reasons) was less clear than in mice. The study found that many expanded lesional clones persisted in scalp and blood during tofacitinib.

CDR3 length: 11 amino acids. V dropped 5 bases and J dropped 6 bases, with 8 bases sitting between them. Germline V CDR1 and CDR2: DFQATT, SNEGSKA (reference sequence). Reverse transcription of extracted RNA yielded cDNA, which provided the sequencing template. Data came from immunoSEQ multiplex PCR; TCRdb stores just in-frame clones and leaves some out. Among over 85,000 clones listed, just over 70% were seen once. Specified treatment: oral pan-JAK inhibitor, 5-10 mg twice daily. The source of this sequence is a human donor with alopecia areata. Sequenced material: CD8+ T cells sorted from blood, taken between weeks 44 and 45, from a patient treated with tofacitinib. V and J are TRBV20-1 and TRBJ1-5, with TRBD1 as a possible D gene (6 bases). The DNA for the CDR3 is TGCAGTGCTCCCAGGGGTCAGCCCCAGCATTTT. Its translation is CSAPRGQPQHF.